The present TCR beta chain was sequenced within a study of T cell responses to AZD1222 COVID-19 vaccine. TCRdb's copy holds only in-frame clones and misses some; the assay was immunoSEQ multiplex PCR. The sample has over 100,000 clones, about 91% seen once. CDR3 length: 18 residues. Germline V gene data show CDR1 as MNHEY and CDR2 as SMNVEV (reference sequence). V trimming: 7 bases; J trimming: 3 bases; junction bases outside the gene matches: 17. This chain joins TRBV27 and TRBJ2-4, with 8 bases aligning to TRBD1. The sequence was collected from an adult in good health. The sample here was peripheral blood, taken on day 0 of AZD1222 vaccination. CDR3 bases: TGTGCCAGCACCCCCACTTCCACAGGGGGTGATGTCAAAAACATTCAGTACTTC. This encodes CASTPTSTGGDVKNIQYF.